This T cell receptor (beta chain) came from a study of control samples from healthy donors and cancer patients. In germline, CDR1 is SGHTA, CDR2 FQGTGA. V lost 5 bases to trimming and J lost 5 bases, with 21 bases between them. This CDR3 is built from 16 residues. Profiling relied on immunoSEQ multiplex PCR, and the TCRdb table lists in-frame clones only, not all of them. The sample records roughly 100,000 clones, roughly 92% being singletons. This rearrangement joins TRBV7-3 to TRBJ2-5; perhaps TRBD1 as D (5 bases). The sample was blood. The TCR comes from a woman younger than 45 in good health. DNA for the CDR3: TGTGCCAGCAGCCTAGGGGATAGGGTAGGGGCCGAGACCCAGTACTTC. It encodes CASSLGDRVGAETQYF.